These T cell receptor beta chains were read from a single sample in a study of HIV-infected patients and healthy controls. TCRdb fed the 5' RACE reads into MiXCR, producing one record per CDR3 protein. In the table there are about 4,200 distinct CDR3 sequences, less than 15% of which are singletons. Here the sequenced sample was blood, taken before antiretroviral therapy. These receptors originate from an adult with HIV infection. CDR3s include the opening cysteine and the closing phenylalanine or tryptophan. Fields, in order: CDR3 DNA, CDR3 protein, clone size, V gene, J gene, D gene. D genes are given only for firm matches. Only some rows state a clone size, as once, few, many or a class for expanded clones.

TGCAGCGTGGAGGTATACAATGAGCAGTTCTTC	CSVEVYNEQFF	many	TRBV29-1	TRBJ2-1	.
TGCGCCAGCAGCTTCGGGACTAGCGGGGGGTACAATGAGCAGTTCTTC	CASSFGTSGGYNEQFF	.	TRBV5-1	TRBJ2-1	TRBD2
TGCAGCGTTGAAGGGGGACAGGGATATACCGGGGAGCTGTTTTTT	CSVEGGQGYTGELFF	few	TRBV29-1	TRBJ2-2	TRBD1
TGTGCCAGCACCGGGACGGCGAACACTGAAGCTTTCTTT	CASTGTANTEAFF	.	TRBV11-3	TRBJ1-1	.
TGTGCCAGCAGCTTAGACGGGAGGGCTACAGATACGCAGTATTTT	CASSLDGRATDTQYF	medium-sized	TRBV7-8	TRBJ2-3	TRBD2
TGTGCCAGCAGCCCTCCGAAGAATGAGCAGTTCTTC	CASSPPKNEQFF	medium-sized	TRBV7-6	TRBJ2-1	.
TGCAGCGGCGGGATTAGCGGGACCACAGATACGCAGTATTTT	CSGGISGTTDTQYF	medium-sized	TRBV29-1	TRBJ2-3	TRBD2
TGCGCCAGCAGCCAAGATGCTCTGTGTGGGGAAGCTTTCTTT	CASSQDALCGEAFF	.	TRBV4-3	TRBJ1-1	.
TGTGCCAGCAGTTTCCGCGGGACAGGGCAGATGTGGTATGGCTACACCTTC	CASSFRGTGQMWYGYTF	many	TRBV27	TRBJ1-2	TRBD1
TGTGCCAGTAGTATAGGTTTGAGCACAGATACGCAGTATTTT	CASSIGLSTDTQYF	.	TRBV19	TRBJ2-3	.
TGTGCCAGCAACGCACCCCGGGACCGAAGGACCTACGAGCAGTACTTC	CASNAPRDRRTYEQYF	many	TRBV28	TRBJ2-7	.
TGTGCCAGCAGCTTAGTAGGTCCCCTAGCGGGATATCGGGAGAATGAGCAGTTCTTC	CASSLVGPLAGYRENEQFF	medium-sized	TRBV11-2	TRBJ2-1	TRBD2
TGTGCCAGCAGTTTTCTCCAGAAGTACATGAACACTGAAGCTTTCTTT	CASSFLQKYMNTEAFF	.	TRBV12-3/TRBV12-4	TRBJ1-1	.
TGTGCCAGCAGCCAACAGGGGGCGCGGGTCTATGGCTACACCTTC	CASSQQGARVYGYTF	medium-sized	TRBV14	TRBJ1-2	TRBD1
TGTGCCAGCAGTCTCCAGGGTCGGGGAACTGAAGCTTTCTTT	CASSLQGRGTEAFF	medium-sized	TRBV12-3/TRBV12-4	TRBJ1-1	.
TGTGCCACCGAGGACGAAAACACTGAAGCTTTCTTT	CATEDENTEAFF	medium-sized	TRBV7-6	TRBJ1-1	.
TGTGCCAGCAGTTTATCCGCGAACCAAGAGACCCAGTACTTC	CASSLSANQETQYF	medium-sized	TRBV27	TRBJ2-5	.
TGTGCCAGCAGCTTCGGACCAGATACGCAGTATTTT	CASSFGPDTQYF	large	TRBV7-2	TRBJ2-3	.
TGTGCTAGCAGCTTAGCGGAGGGGGCCGGCACAGATACGCAGTATTTT	CASSLAEGAGTDTQYF	.	TRBV7-7	TRBJ2-3	.
TGCAGTGCCCCCAGCGGGGACAATTACGAGCAGTACTTC	CSAPSGDNYEQYF	medium-sized	TRBV20-1	TRBJ2-7	.
TGTGCCAGCGTACTAGCGGGAGCGGTAACCGGGGAGCTGTTTTTT	CASVLAGAVTGELFF	medium-sized	TRBV12-3/TRBV12-4	TRBJ2-2	TRBD2
TGCGCCAGCCAAGATGGGGGGACTAATGAAAAACTGTTTTTT	CASQDGGTNEKLFF	.	TRBV4-3	TRBJ1-4	.
TGTGCCAGTAGTGCTAGGGACAGATCCTACGAGCAGTACTTC	CASSARDRSYEQYF	many	TRBV19	TRBJ2-7	TRBD1
TGCAGTGTAGCGGAAATCACAGATACGCAGTATTTT	CSVAEITDTQYF	medium-sized	TRBV20-1	TRBJ2-3	.
TGTGCCAGCAGCGGCCCGGGACAGGGGGCGCAGGATGAAGCTTTCTTT	CASSGPGQGAQDEAFF	few	TRBV5-6	TRBJ1-1	TRBD1
TGCGCCAGCAGCTTGGAAGGCCAGAGCTCCTACGAGCAGTACTTC	CASSLEGQSSYEQYF	medium-sized	TRBV5-1	TRBJ2-7	.
TGTGCCAGCAGCTTAGGTCAGGTCCGAGGAGAGACCCAGTACTTC	CASSLGQVRGETQYF	many	TRBV13	TRBJ2-5	.
TGTGCCAGCAGCTTAGTTCGCGGGTCCTACGAGCAGTACTTC	CASSLVRGSYEQYF	medium-sized	TRBV11-3	TRBJ2-7	.
TGTGCCAGCAGCTCCGCCGCCTCACCCCTCCACTTT	CASSSAASPLHF	medium-sized	TRBV7-8	TRBJ1-6	.
TGTGCCAGCAGTGATGAGGCTAGCGTCAGGGAGACCCAGTACTTC	CASSDEASVRETQYF	many	TRBV2	TRBJ2-5	.
TGTGCCAGCAGCTTGGGAGCTAGCGGCTCCTACAATGAGCAGTTCTTC	CASSLGASGSYNEQFF	once	TRBV5-4	TRBJ2-1	TRBD2
TGTGCCAGCAAGGACAGCTGGAACACTGAAGCTTTCTTT	CASKDSWNTEAFF	medium-sized	TRBV6-4	TRBJ1-1	.
TGCAGCACTTCCGGGACAGGATACGAGCAGTACTTC	CSTSGTGYEQYF	many	TRBV29-1	TRBJ2-7	TRBD1
TGTGCCACCAGTGATGGCCCCGGACAGGTCCAAGAGACCCAGTACTTC	CATSDGPGQVQETQYF	medium-sized	TRBV24-1	TRBJ2-5	TRBD1
TGTGCCAGCAGTTACTCAGGGATTACCTACGAGCAGTACTTC	CASSYSGITYEQYF	medium-sized	TRBV6-6	TRBJ2-7	.
TGTGCCAGCAGCTCACGACAGGGTTTGGATGGCTACACCTTC	CASSSRQGLDGYTF	many	TRBV11-3	TRBJ1-2	TRBD1
TGTGCCAGCAGCTACCTAGCGGAGTTAGCCAAAAACATTCAGTACTTC	CASSYLAELAKNIQYF	many	TRBV5-6	TRBJ2-4	TRBD2
TGTTCCAGCAGTATACAGGGGGCGCGAAGTCCCAGCACAGATACGCAGTATTTT	CSSSIQGARSPSTDTQYF	.	TRBV27	TRBJ2-3	TRBD1
TGTGCTAGTGGTTTGGCCCTTACACCCGACCTAGGCTACACCTTC	CASGLALTPDLGYTF	few	TRBV12-5	TRBJ1-2	.
TGTGCCAGCAGCGTAGACTTAGCGGGAGCCACAGATACGCAGTATTTT	CASSVDLAGATDTQYF	medium-sized	TRBV9	TRBJ2-3	TRBD2
TGTGCCAGCAGCTTCCTGGGGGATAGCAATCAGCCCCAGCATTTT	CASSFLGDSNQPQHF	medium-sized	TRBV7-2	TRBJ1-5	.
TGTGCCAGCAGCCCAGGACAGTGGAGCACAGATACGCAGTATTTT	CASSPGQWSTDTQYF	medium-sized	TRBV5-8	TRBJ2-3	.
TGTGCCAGCAGTGAGGCCCAGAGGGAATACAATGAGCAGTTCTTC	CASSEAQREYNEQFF	medium-sized	TRBV25-1	TRBJ2-1	.
TGTGCTAGCAGAGGATCCGGGACTAGCGGGAGATTTCATGAGCAGTTCTTC	CASRGSGTSGRFHEQFF	medium-sized	TRBV7-7	TRBJ2-1	TRBD2
TGCGCCAGCAGCTTGGGACAGTCCTACGAGCAGTACTTC	CASSLGQSYEQYF	many	TRBV5-1	TRBJ2-7	.
TGTGCCACCAGTGATGGGAAGGGGGGAAGCTCCTACAATGAGCAGTTCTTC	CATSDGKGGSSYNEQFF	medium-sized	TRBV24-1	TRBJ2-1	.
TGCGCCAGCAGCTTGGCCGGTACAGAACAAGAGACCCAGTACTTC	CASSLAGTEQETQYF	many	TRBV5-1	TRBJ2-5	.
TGTGCCAGTCTCCCCACGTCGGGACAGGCCTCTTTT	CASLPTSGQASF	.	TRBV19	TRBJ1-4	TRBD1
TGTGCCAGCACCTCAAGGGGTTTCGACTCCTACAATGAGCAGTTCTTC	CASTSRGFDSYNEQFF	medium-sized	TRBV6-2/TRBV6-3	TRBJ2-1	.
TGTGCCAGCAGCAAGGACAGGAACACTGAAGCTTTCTTT	CASSKDRNTEAFF	.	TRBV7-8	TRBJ1-1	.
TGTGCCAGCAGTTTAACGGCCTATAGCAATCAGCCCCAGCATTTT	CASSLTAYSNQPQHF	many	TRBV12-3/TRBV12-4	TRBJ1-5	.
TGCAGTGCTAGTTGGACGGGAAATCAGCCCCAGCATTTT	CSASWTGNQPQHF	medium-sized	TRBV20-1	TRBJ1-5	.
TGTGCCAGCAGTTACACCTTGGGACAGAGGAATTCACCCCTCCACTTT	CASSYTLGQRNSPLHF	medium-sized	TRBV6-5	TRBJ1-6	TRBD1
TGCAGTGTCCCGGCGGGGATGTCCTACGAGCAGTACTTC	CSVPAGMSYEQYF	medium-sized	TRBV20-1	TRBJ2-7	.
TGTGCCAGCTCACCACCGGTCCGGGAGATTTTGCCTGAGCAGTTCTTC	CASSPPVREILPEQFF	many	TRBV18	TRBJ2-1	.
TGTGCCAGTAGTGAACAGGGCGATCAGCCCCAGCATTTT	CASSEQGDQPQHF	medium-sized	TRBV19	TRBJ1-5	.
TGCAGCGTTTCAGGGACTTTTAGCAATCAGCCCCAGCATTTT	CSVSGTFSNQPQHF	medium-sized	TRBV29-1	TRBJ1-5	.